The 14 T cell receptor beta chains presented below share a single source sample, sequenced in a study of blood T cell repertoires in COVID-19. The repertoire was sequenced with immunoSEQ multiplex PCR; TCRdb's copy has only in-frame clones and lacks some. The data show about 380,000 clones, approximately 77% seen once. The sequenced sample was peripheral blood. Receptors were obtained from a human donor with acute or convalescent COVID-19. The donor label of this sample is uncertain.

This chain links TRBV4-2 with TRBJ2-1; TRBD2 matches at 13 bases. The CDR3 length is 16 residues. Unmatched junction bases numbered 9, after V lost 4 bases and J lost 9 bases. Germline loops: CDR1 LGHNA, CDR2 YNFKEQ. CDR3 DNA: TGTGCCAGCAGCCGCGCTACTAGCGGGGGGGCTCTTGAGCAGTTCTTC. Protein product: CASSRATSGGALEQFF.

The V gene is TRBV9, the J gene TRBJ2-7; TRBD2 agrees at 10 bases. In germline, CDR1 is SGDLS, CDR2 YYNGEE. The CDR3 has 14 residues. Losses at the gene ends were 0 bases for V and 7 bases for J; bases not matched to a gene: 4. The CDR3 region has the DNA TGTGCCAGCAGCGTAGGGCCTAGCGGGGGTGAGCAGTACTTC. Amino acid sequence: CASSVGPSGGEQYF.

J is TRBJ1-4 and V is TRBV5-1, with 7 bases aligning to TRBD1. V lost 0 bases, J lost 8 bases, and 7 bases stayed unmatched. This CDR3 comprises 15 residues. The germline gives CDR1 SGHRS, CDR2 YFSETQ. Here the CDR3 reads CASSLGDLGGEKLFF. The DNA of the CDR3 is TGCGCCAGCAGCTTGGGGGACTTAGGGGGCGAAAAACTGTTTTTT.

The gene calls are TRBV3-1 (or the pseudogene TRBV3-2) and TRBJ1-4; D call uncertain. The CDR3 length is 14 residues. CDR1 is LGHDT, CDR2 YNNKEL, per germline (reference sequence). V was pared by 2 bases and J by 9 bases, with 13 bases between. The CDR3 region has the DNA TGTGCCAGCAGCCAACGCGGGTCGCCCAAAAAACTGTTTTTT. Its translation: CASSQRGSPKKLFF.

CDR3 in amino acids: CATTTDRTGYGYTF. The DNA for the CDR3 is TGTGCCACCACGACGGACAGGACGGGCTATGGCTACACCTTC. V usage is TRBV2 and J usage is TRBJ1-2; 7 nucleotides agree with TRBD1. Germline lookup yields CDR1 SNHLY and CDR2 FYNNEI. V dropped 10 bases and J dropped 4; count of bases not matched to a gene: 12. CDR3 length: 14 amino acids.

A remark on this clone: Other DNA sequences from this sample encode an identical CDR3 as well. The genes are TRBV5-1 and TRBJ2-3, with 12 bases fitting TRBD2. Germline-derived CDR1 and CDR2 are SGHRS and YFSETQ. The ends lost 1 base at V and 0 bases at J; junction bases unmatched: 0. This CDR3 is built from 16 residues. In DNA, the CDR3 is TGCGCCAGCAGCTTGCTAGCGGGAGGGAGCACAGATACGCAGTATTTT. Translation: CASSLLAGGSTDTQYF. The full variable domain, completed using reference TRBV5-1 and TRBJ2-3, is KAGVTQTPRYLIKTRGQQVTLSCSPISGHRSVSWYQQTPGQGLQFLFEYFSETQRNKGNFPGRFSGRQFSNSRSEMNVSTLELGDSALYLCASSLLAGGSTDTQYFGPGTRLTVL.

CDR3 sequence reads: CASSRGWAAREGYTF. For the CDR3, the DNA is TGTGCCAGCAGTCGGGGTTGGGCCGCTCGAGAGGGCTACACCTTC. The rearrangement links TRBV28 to TRBJ1-2; D uncertain. V was pared by 5 bases and J by 8 bases, with 21 bases between. Per germline, CDR1 MDHEN and CDR2 SYDVKM. CDR3 size: 15 residues.

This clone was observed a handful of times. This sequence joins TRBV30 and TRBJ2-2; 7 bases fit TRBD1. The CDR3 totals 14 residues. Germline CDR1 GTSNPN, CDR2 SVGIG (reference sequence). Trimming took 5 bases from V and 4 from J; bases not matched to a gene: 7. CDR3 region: CAWSGQILTGELFF. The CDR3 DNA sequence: TGTGCCTGGTCGGGACAGATACTCACCGGGGAGCTGTTTTTT.

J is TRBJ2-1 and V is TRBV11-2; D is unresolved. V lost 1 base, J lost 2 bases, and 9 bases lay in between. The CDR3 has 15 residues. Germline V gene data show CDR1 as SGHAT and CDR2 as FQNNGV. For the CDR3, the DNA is TGTGCCAGCAGCTTAGGACTTGGAGCCTACAATGAGCAGTTCTTC. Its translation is CASSLGLGAYNEQFF.

The CDR3 reads CASRADSSSGNTIYF. DNA for the CDR3: TGTGCCAGCAGGGCAGACAGCAGCTCTGGAAACACCATATATTTT. This chain connects TRBV2 to TRBJ1-3; D might be TRBD1 (5 bases). The CDR3 has 15 residues. Trimming cost V 6 bases and J 0 bases, with 12 bases left between them. In germline, CDR1 is SNHLY, CDR2 FYNNEI.

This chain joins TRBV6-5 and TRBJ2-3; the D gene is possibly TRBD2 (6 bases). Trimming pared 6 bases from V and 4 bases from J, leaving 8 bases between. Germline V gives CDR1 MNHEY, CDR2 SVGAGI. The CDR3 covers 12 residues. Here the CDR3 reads CASRTSADTQYF. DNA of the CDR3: TGTGCCAGCAGGACTAGTGCAGATACGCAGTATTTT.

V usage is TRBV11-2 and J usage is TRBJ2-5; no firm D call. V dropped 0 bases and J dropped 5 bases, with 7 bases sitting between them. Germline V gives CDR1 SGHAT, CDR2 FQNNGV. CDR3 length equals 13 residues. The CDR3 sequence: CASSLDQRETQYF. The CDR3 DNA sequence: TGTGCCAGCAGCTTAGATCAACGGGAGACCCAGTACTTC.

The CDR3 region has the DNA TGTGCCAGCAGCCATTATTTTCCGCCGGACGAGCAGTACTTC. This encodes CASSHYFPPDEQYF. The chain couples TRBV3-1 (or the pseudogene TRBV3-2) to TRBJ2-7; D ambiguous. Per germline, CDR1 LGHDT and CDR2 YNNKEL (reference sequence). V lost 3 bases, J lost 5 bases, and 14 bases lay in between. The CDR3 runs 14 residues.

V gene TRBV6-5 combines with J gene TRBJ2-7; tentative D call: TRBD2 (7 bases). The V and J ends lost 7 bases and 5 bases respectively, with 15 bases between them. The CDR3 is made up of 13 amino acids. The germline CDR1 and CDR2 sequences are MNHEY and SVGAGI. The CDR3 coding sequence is TGTGCCAGCAAAGGGGGGGCGTTTAACGAGCAGTACTTC. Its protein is CASKGGAFNEQYF.